This TCR beta chain was captured in a study of graft-versus-host responses after intestinal transplantation. About the research overall: All recipients were given anti-thymocyte globulin induction, and tacrolimus and steroids were then administered for about three years.

Notes on this clone: Its antigen is currently unknown.

Method: immunoSEQ multiplex PCR; TCRdb's copy keeps in-frame clones and lacks some. This table holds under 85,000 clones, around 91% found once. The CDR3 runs 13 residues. V lost 2 bases and J 8 bases, leaving 12 bases between the germline ends. CDR1 and CDR2 from the germline V gene are WSHSY and SAAADI. General observations from the study: Within the allografts of patients who had graft-donor T cell macrochimerism, graft-versus-host to host-versus-graft clonal ratios were high. Peak levels of circulating GvH clones tracked with early post-transplant HvG declines.

The sample in question was unstimulated CD8+ T cells sorted from spleen or lymph node cells, obtained before intestinal transplant. The chain recombines TRBV10-2 with TRBJ1-2; no reliable D call. The sequence was obtained from a human donor who received an intestinal transplant. The CDR3: CASSEMVVAGYTF. The CDR3 DNA follows: TGCGCCAGCAGTGAGATGGTGGTGGCAGGCTACACCTTC.